This paragraph reports one T cell receptor (beta chain). The clone's antigen remains unknown. Base qualities were left out, and no much larger clone turns up one base away. Between the V and J ends, shortened by 3 bases and 3 bases respectively, the junction contains 4 bases. CDR1 and CDR2, looked up from the germline V gene, are MGHRA and YSYEKL. The CDR3, from cysteine to phenylalanine, totals 12 residues. The entry retains the CDR3 DNA only, 36 bases that are in frame from base 1. This record belongs to a study of CD8+ T cells in alopecia areata (dated by TCRdb to the late 2010s). In terms of the full investigation: The study used high-throughput TCRbeta sequencing to examine T cell clonal expansion in alopecia areata, in both the C3H/HeJ mouse model and human patients. In humans, TCRbeta sequencing was performed on scalp tissue and on sorted CD4+ and CD8+ peripheral blood T cells from healthy controls and from patients with patchy or totalis/universalis alopecia areata. Scalp clonality was compared across normal scalp (n=4), patchy alopecia areata scalp (n=8), and alopecia totalis/universalis scalp (n=8). RNA was extracted with the PAXgene miRNA kit for fixed scalp, the miRNeasy kit for PBMCs, and the RNeasy kit for mouse skin. TCRbeta CDR3 regions were amplified by immunoSEQ multiplex PCR using 35 Vbeta forward and 13 Jbeta reverse primers.

The full study reports these points: Resident alphabeta T cells in normal human skin are also sequenced, complicating scalp TCR repertoire analysis, unlike mouse skin dominated by gammadelta T cells. Compared with normal scalp, lesional scalp, particularly in alopecia totalis/universalis, had higher clonality and more expanded CD8+ clones, which suggests antigenic drive. Shared TCR sequences between patients were less evident than in mice, which may be partly attributable to HLA diversity in the patient population.

The library came from the immunoSEQ multiplex PCR assay. RNA was extracted from all samples and reverse transcribed into cDNA as template for TCR sequencing. First-strand cDNA was synthesized with SuperScript III using a 2:1 mix of oligo-dT and random hexamers. Amplification bias was assessed with a synthetic immune receptor repertoire, and residual bias was removed computationally. In the paper's pipeline: Raw reads were preprocessed to remove errors, and CDR3 was defined by IMGT conventions from the conserved cysteine to phenylalanine. Clonality was calculated as 1 minus Shannon entropy normalized by log2 of the number of productive unique TCRs. Scalp TCRbeta sequences were cross-referenced with sorted blood CD4 and CD8 repertoires so that the CD4 or CD8 identity of scalp clones could be inferred. The clones in this table, taken by TCRdb from immuneACCESS, are in-frame only. Not every clone is retained; where verified, under half of the shortfall comes from an unresolved V gene, and the cause of the rest is unknown. That table supplies the V and J calls and clone size; D and trimming were determined from the DNA. A total of 110,000 or so clones appear in this sample, roughly 66% of them only once. Of the sample, 2.5% to 3.5% is held by the ten largest clones.

PBMCs were isolated by density centrifugation and stained for CD3, CD4 and CD8, after which CD4+ and CD8+ T cells were sorted on a FACSAria. Scalp biopsies and blood samples were obtained from unaffected controls. This clonotype was sampled from a human donor in good health. The chain is made from TRBV4-1 and TRBJ2-3; there is no confident call for the D gene. Material for sequencing was CD4+ T cells sorted from blood. The DNA is TGCGCCAGCAGCCACAGGACAGATACGCAGTATTTT. It is translated as CASSHRTDTQYF.